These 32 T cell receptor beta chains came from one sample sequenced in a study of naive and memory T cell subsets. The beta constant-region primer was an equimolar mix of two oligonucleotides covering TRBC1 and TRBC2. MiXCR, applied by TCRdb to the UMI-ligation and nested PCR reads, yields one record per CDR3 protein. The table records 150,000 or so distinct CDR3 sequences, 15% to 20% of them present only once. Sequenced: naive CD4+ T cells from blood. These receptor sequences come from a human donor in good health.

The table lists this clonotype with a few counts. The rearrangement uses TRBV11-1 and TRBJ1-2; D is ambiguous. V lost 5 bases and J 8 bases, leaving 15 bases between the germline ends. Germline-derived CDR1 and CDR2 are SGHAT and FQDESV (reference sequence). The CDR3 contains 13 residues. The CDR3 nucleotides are TGTGCCAGCAGCCCAAGGTACTTGGAGGGCTACACCTTC. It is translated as CASSPRYLEGYTF.

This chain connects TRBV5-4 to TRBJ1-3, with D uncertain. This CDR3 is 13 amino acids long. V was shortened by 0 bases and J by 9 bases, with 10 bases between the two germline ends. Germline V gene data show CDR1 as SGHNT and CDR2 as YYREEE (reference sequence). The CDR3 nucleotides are TGTGCCAGCAGCTTGGCCGTCGGTGGCACCATATATTTT. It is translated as CASSLAVGGTIYF.

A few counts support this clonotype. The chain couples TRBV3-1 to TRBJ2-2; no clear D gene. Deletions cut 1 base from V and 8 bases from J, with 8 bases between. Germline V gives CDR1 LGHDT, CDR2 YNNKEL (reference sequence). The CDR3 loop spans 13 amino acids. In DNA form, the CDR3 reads TGTGCCAGCAGCCAAGCGAGGTTGGGGGAGCTGTTTTTT. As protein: CASSQARLGELFF.

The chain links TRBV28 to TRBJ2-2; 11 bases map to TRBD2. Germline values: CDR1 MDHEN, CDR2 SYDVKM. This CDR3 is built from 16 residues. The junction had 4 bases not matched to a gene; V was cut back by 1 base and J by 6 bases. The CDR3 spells CASSLYLAGGPGELFF. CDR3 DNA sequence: TGTGCCAGCAGTTTATATCTAGCGGGAGGTCCCGGGGAGCTGTTTTTT. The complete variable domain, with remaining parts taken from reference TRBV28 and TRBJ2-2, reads DVKVTQSSRYLVKRTGEKVFLECVQDMDHENMFWYRQDPGLGLRLIYFSYDVKMKEKGDIPEGYSVSREKKERFSLILESASTNQTSMYLCASSLYLAGGPGELFFGEGSRLTVL.

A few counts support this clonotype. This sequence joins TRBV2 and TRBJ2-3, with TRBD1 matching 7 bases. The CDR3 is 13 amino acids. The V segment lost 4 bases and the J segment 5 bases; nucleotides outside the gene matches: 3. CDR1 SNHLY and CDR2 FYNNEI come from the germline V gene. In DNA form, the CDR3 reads TGTGCCAGCAGTGGGACAGGTCAAGATACGCAGTATTTT. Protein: CASSGTGQDTQYF.

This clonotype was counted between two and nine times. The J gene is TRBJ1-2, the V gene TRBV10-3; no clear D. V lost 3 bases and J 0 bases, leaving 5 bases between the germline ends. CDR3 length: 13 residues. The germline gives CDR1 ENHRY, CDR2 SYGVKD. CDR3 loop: CAISEQANYGYTF. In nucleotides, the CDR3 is TGTGCCATCAGTGAACAAGCTAACTATGGCTACACCTTC.

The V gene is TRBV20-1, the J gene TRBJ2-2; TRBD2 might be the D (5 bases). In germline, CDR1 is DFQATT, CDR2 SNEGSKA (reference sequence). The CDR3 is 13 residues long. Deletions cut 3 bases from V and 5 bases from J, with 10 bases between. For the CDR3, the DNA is TGCAGTGCTAGCCAAGCGGTTACCGGGGAGCTGTTTTTT. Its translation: CSASQAVTGELFF.

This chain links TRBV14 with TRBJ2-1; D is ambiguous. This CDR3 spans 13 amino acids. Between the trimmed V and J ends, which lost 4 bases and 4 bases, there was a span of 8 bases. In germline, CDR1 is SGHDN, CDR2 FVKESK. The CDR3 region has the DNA TGTGCCAGCAGCCGGGTCCCATACAATGAGCAGTTCTTC. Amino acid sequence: CASSRVPYNEQFF.

CDR3 sequence: CASSNPRAGGTDTQYF. In DNA, the CDR3 is TGTGCCAGCAGTAACCCTCGAGCGGGCGGCACAGATACGCAGTATTTT. The chain uses TRBV12-3 or TRBV12-4 and TRBJ2-3; D might be TRBD2 (6 bases). Between the trimmed V and J ends, which lost 5 bases and 1 base, there was a span of 16 bases. This CDR3 is built from 16 residues.

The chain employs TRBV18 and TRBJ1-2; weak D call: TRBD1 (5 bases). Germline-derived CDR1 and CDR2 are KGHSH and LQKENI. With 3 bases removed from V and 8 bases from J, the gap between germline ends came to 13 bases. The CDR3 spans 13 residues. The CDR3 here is CASSPPQGYGYTF. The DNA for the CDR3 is TGTGCCAGCTCACCTCCCCAGGGCTACGGCTACACCTTC.

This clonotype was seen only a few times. The CDR3 DNA reads TGTGCCAGCAGTCGGACTAGCCAGATAGGTCCGCAATCCGTGGCCTACGAGCAGTACTTC. Its translation is CASSRTSQIGPQSVAYEQYF. The chain recombines TRBV6-6 with TRBJ2-7, with 8 bases fitting TRBD2. The CDR3 has 20 residues. The germline gives CDR1 MNHNY, CDR2 SVGAGI (reference sequence). The junction had 23 bases not matched to a gene; V was cut back by 5 bases and J by 2 bases.

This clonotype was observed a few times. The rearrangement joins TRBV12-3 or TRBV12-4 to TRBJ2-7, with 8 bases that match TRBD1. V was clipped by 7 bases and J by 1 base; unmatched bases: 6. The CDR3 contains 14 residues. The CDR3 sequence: CASTLTGDSYEQYF. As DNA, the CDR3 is TGTGCCAGCACCCTGACAGGGGATTCCTACGAGCAGTACTTC.

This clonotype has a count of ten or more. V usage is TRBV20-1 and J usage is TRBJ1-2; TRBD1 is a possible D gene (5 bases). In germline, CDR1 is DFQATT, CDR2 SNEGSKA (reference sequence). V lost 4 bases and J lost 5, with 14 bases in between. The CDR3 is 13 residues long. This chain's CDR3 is CSATPRGGYGYTF. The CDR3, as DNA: TGCAGTGCTACCCCAAGGGGTGGGTATGGCTACACCTTC.

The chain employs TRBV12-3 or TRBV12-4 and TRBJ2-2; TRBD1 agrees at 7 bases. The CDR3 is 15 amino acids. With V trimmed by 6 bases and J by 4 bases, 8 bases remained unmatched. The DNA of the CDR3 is TGTGCCAGCAGCCAACAGGGGACGGTCACCGGGGAGCTGTTTTTT. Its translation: CASSQQGTVTGELFF.

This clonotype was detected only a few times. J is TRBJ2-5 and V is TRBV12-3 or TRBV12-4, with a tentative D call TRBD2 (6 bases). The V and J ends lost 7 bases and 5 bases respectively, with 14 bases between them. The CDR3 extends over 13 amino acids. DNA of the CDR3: TGTGCCAGCACTCCTCGGGGGAGGGAGACCCAGTACTTC. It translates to CASTPRGRETQYF.

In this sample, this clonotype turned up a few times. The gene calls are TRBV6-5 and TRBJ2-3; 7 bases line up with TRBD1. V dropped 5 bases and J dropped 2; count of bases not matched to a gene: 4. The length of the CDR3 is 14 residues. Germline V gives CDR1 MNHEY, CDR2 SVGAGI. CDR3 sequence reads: CASSMDRFTDTQYF. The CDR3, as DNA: TGTGCCAGCAGTATGGACAGGTTCACAGATACGCAGTATTTT.

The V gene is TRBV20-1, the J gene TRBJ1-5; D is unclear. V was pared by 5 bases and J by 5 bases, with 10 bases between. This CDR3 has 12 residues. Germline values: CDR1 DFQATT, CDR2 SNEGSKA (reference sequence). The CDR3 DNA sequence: TGCAGTGCTCCCCGTGCGGATCAGCCCCAGCATTTT. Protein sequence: CSAPRADQPQHF.

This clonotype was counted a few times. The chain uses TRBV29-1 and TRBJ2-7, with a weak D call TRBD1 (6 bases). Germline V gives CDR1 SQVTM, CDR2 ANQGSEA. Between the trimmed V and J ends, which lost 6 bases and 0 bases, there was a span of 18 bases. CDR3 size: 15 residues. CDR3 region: CSVRRGFDSSYEQYF. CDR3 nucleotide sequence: TGCAGCGTCCGAAGGGGGTTTGATAGCTCCTACGAGCAGTACTTC.

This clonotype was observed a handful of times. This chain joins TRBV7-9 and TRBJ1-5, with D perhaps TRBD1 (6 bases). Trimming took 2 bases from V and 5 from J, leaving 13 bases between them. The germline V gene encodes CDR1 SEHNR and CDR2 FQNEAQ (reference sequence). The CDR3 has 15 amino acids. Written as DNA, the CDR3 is TGTGCCAGCAGCTTATCCGCTCAGGGGCATCAGCCCCAGCATTTT. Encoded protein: CASSLSAQGHQPQHF.

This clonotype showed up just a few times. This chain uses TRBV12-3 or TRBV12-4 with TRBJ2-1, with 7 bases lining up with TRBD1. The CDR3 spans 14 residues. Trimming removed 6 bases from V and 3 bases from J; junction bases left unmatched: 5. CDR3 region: CASSVRDSYNEQFF. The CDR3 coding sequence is TGTGCCAGCAGCGTCCGGGACAGCTACAATGAGCAGTTCTTC.

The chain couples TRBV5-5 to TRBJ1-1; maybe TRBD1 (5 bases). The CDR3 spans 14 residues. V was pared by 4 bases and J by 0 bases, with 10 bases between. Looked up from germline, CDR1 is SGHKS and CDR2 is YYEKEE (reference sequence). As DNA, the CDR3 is TGTGCCAGCAGCGAGGGACGTCTGAACACTGAAGCTTTCTTT. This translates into CASSEGRLNTEAFF.

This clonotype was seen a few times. CDR3 residues: CASSQEFQDLYGYTF. CDR3 nucleotide sequence: TGTGCCAGCAGCCAAGAATTCCAGGACTTATATGGCTACACCTTC. The rearrangement joins TRBV14 to TRBJ1-2; D is unresolved. CDR3 size: 15 residues. Germline CDR1 is SGHDN and CDR2 is FVKESK. The germline V and J ends were trimmed by 0 bases and 5 bases, with 13 bases remaining between them.

CDR3 nucleotide sequence: TGTGCCAGCTCACCTAGGGATGGCCTAACCCGCGGGGCCGGGGAGCTGTTTTTT. Translating it yields CASSPRDGLTRGAGELFF. This chain joins TRBV18 and TRBJ2-2, with a weak D call TRBD2 (6 bases). The ends were cut back, 3 bases at V and 6 bases at J, with 23 bases in the middle. The CDR3 is made up of 18 amino acids. CDR1 KGHSH and CDR2 LQKENI come from the germline V gene.

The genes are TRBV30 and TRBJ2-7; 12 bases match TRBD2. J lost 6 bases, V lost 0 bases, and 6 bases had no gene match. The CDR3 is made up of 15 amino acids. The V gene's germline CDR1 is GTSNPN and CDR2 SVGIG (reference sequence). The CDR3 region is CAWSVLASGRGEQYF. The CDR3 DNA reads TGTGCCTGGAGTGTACTCGCTAGCGGGAGGGGCGAGCAGTACTTC.

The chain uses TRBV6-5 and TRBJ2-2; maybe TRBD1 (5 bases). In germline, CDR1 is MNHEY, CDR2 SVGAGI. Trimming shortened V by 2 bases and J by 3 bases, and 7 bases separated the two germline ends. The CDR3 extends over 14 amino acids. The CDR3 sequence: CASSYIRDTGELFF. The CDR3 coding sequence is TGTGCCAGCAGTTACATCAGGGACACCGGGGAGCTGTTTTTT.

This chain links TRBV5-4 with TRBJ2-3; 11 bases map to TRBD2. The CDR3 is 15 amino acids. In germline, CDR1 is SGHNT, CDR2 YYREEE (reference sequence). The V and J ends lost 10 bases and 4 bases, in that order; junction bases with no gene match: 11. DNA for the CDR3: TGTGCCGGCAAAACTAGCGGGAGATTCCCAGATACGCAGTATTTT. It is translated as CAGKTSGRFPDTQYF.

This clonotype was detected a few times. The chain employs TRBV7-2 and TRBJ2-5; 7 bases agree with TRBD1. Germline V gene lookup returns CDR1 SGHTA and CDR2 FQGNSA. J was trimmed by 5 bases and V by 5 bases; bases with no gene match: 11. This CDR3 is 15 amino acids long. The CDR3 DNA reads TGTGCCAGCAGCCGACAGGGTGCTACGAGGGAGACCCAGTACTTC. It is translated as CASSRQGATRETQYF.

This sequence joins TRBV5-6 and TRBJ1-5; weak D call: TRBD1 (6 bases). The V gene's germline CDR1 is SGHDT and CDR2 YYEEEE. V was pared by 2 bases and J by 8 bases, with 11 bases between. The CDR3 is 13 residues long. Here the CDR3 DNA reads TGTGCCAGCAGCTTCAGGGCAGGGGAGCCCCAGCATTTT. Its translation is CASSFRAGEPQHF.

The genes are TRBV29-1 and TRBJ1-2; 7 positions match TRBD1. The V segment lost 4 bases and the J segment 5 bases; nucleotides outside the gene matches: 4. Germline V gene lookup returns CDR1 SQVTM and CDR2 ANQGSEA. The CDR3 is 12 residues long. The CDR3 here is CSVVEGAYGYTF. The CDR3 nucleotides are TGCAGCGTTGTGGAGGGGGCTTATGGCTACACCTTC.

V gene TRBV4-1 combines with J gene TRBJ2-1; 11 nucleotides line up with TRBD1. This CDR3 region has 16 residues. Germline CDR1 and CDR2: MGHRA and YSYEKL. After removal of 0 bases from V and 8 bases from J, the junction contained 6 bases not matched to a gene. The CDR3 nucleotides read TGCGCCAGCAGCCAAGACGGGACAGGGGGGATCGATGAGCAGTTCTTC. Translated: CASSQDGTGGIDEQFF.

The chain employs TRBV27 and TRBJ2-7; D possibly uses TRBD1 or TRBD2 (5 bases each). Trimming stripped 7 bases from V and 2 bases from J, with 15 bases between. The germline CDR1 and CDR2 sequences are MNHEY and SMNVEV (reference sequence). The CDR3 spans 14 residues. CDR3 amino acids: CASKKTPGPYEQYF. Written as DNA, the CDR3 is TGTGCCAGCAAAAAGACTCCGGGACCCTACGAGCAGTACTTC.

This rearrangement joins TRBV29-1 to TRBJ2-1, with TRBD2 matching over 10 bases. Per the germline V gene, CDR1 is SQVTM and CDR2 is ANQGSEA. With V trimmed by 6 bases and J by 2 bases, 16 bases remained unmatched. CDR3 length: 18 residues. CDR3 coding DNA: TGCAGCGTCACTACCTTACCTCTAGCGGGAGTTACCTACAATGAGCAGTTCTTC. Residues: CSVTTLPLAGVTYNEQFF.